The T cell receptor (beta chain) under discussion was sequenced for a study of blood T cells in healthy people across ages. Findings and caveats of the study: Unsorted PBMCs prevented conclusive naive versus antigen-experienced comparison.

CDR1 and CDR2 from the germline V gene are SGHVS and FQNEAQ. V lost 1 base, J lost 9 bases, and 1 base stayed unmatched. This CDR3 spans 13 amino acids. On this clonotype itself: Its target is not known.

Combining a sample-barcoded 5' primer with a J-beta primer mix, a second PCR ran for roughly 6 to 11 cycles. TCRdb ran MiXCR on the 5' RACE reads and lists one entry per CDR3 protein. The profile covers about 1.5 million distinct CDR3 sequences, with roughly two fifths appearing a single time and around 4% taken by the ten largest. Source material: blood. This TCR was recovered from a woman between 18 and 29 years old in good health. V and J are TRBV7-8 and TRBJ2-1; 9 bases align to TRBD1. CDR3 residues: CASSLGDRVEQFF. The CDR3 nucleotides read TGTGCCAGCAGCTTAGGGGACAGGGTTGAGCAGTTCTTC.